The present entry profiles one T cell receptor (beta chain) with its context. Each molecule of TCR cDNA was tagged with one unique molecular identifier. TCRdb analysed the 5' RACE reads with MiXCR anew, one entry per CDR3 protein. The sample includes roughly 110,000 distinct CDR3 sequences, roughly a tenth of them seen just once. The data originate from a study of spatial heterogeneity in lung cancer. Study summary: Across the raw uncorrected reads, a unique TCR and UMI combination was observed, on average, more than ten times.

Noted time point: blood at routine non-recurrence follow-up after resection. Germline loops: CDR1 WNHNN, CDR2 SYGVQD (reference sequence). The CDR3 contains 16 residues. V lost 3 bases and J lost 4; bases outside the gene matches: 6. This material consisted of PBMCs, taken at follow-up. The rearrangement uses TRBV10-1 and TRBJ2-3; 11 bases fit TRBD1. The clonotype comes from a female donor with early-stage non-small cell lung cancer. In DNA, the CDR3 is TGCGCCAGCAGTGACCGGGACAGGGGGAGCGCAGATACGCAGTATTTT. It translates to CASSDRDRGSADTQYF.